This T cell receptor (beta chain) was observed in a study of T cell repertoires in cytomegalovirus infection. On the study more broadly: Indications of both CMV infection and matching HLA type were provided by public TCR beta signatures. Study-level findings and limits: The ex vivo response was dominated by HLA-C-restricted CMV-specific TCR beta clonotypes. Carriers of CMV and the relevant HLA type were discriminated by public TCR beta frequency.

TCRdb re-called the reads through MiXCR, storing one row per CDR3 protein. The profile shows a few hundred thousand distinct CDR3 sequences, around two fifths of them singletons. The CDR3 is 15 residues long. Trimming took 4 bases from V and 4 from J; bases not matched to a gene: 8. From germline, CDR1 is LNHDA and CDR2 SQIVND (reference sequence). This clonotype was detected once. Its specificity is not known. This receptor was obtained from a human donor in good health (CMV status not recorded). Some clones in this sample may be carry-over from other donors' samples. This material consisted of cultured PBMCs, taken from culture after CMV antigen stimulation. V usage is TRBV19 and J usage is TRBJ2-7; 9 bases fit TRBD2. CDR3 sequence (DNA): TGTGCCAGTAGTAGCGGGAGGGCCCTTGGGTACGAGCAGTACTTC. As protein: CASSSGRALGYEQYF.